One sample yielded the 18 T cell receptor beta chains listed below, sequenced in a study of T cell changes during pregnancy in multiple sclerosis. Clones were sequenced by immunoSEQ multiplex PCR, and TCRdb holds only the in-frame ones, with some missing. This table has some 87,000 clones, more than 90% appearing once. The sequenced sample was peripheral blood, obtained in the second trimester of pregnancy. Receptors were obtained from a female donor with multiple sclerosis, enrolled in a pregnancy study.

The gene calls are TRBV27 and TRBJ2-7; 9 nucleotides line up with TRBD2. CDR3 size: 15 residues. After removal of 0 bases from V and 2 bases from J, the junction contained 2 bases not matched to a gene. The germline V gene has CDR1 MNHEY and CDR2 SMNVEV (reference sequence). The CDR3 is CASSLSAGGPYEQYF. The DNA for the CDR3 is TGTGCCAGCAGTTTATCAGCGGGAGGCCCCTACGAGCAGTACTTC.

This clone was seen only a few times. The chain has TRBV25-1 and TRBJ1-2; D is ambiguous. V lost 3 bases and J 4 bases, leaving 6 bases between the germline ends. Germline-derived CDR1 and CDR2 are MGHDK and SYGVNS. There are 12 residues in the CDR3. The chain's CDR3 is CASSDPGYGYTF. As DNA, the CDR3 is TGTGCCAGCAGTGACCCAGGCTATGGCTACACCTTC.

Turning to this clone: The sample holds other DNA sequences that translate to the same CDR3. This chain uses TRBV2 with TRBJ2-7; 9 bases line up with TRBD1. Germline trimming cut 6 bases from V and 1 base from J; bases unmatched to any gene: 4. Germline loops: CDR1 SNHLY, CDR2 FYNNEI. The CDR3 length is 14 residues. The CDR3 protein is CASRPGQGSYEQYF. In nucleotides, the CDR3 is TGTGCCAGCAGACCGGGACAGGGATCCTACGAGCAGTACTTC.

The J gene is TRBJ2-3, the V gene TRBV27, with TRBD2 matching over 8 bases. This CDR3 contains 14 residues. CDR1 and CDR2 (germline): MNHEY, SMNVEV (reference sequence). Trimming at V came to 2 bases and at J to 5 bases, leaving 3 bases not matched to a gene. CDR3 region: CASSLIGGGDTQYF. The CDR3 DNA is TGTGCCAGCAGTTTAATCGGGGGGGGAGATACGCAGTATTTT.

The V call is TRBV28, the J call TRBJ2-7; the D gene is possibly TRBD1 (6 bases). CDR3 size: 18 residues. Trimming cost V 1 base and J 2 bases, with 21 bases left between them. CDR1 is MDHEN, CDR2 SYDVKM, per germline. CDR3 nucleotides: TGTGCCAGCAGTTTATATCCTGACAGGTTTAGGATGGCCTACGAGCAGTACTTC. Protein sequence: CASSLYPDRFRMAYEQYF.

The genes are TRBV6-4 and TRBJ2-1, with a weak D call TRBD2 (5 bases). V lost 2 bases and J lost 6, with 14 bases in between. Germline CDR1 MRHNA, CDR2 SNTAGT. This CDR3 spans 15 amino acids. In DNA, the CDR3 is TGTGCCAGCAGTGACCTGGGCGGGTCCGCCAATGAGCAGTTCTTC. It is translated as CASSDLGGSANEQFF.

This chain joins TRBV6-5 and TRBJ2-1; 8 nucleotides agree with TRBD1. Germline CDR1 and CDR2: MNHEY and SVGAGI. This CDR3 comprises 15 residues. Trimming took 3 bases from V and 5 from J; bases not matched to a gene: 6. The CDR3 reads CASSYAGTGHNEQFF. The CDR3 DNA is TGTGCCAGCAGTTATGCCGGGACAGGTCACAATGAGCAGTTCTTC.

The chain couples TRBV2 to TRBJ2-3, with 14 bases that match TRBD2. V was pared by 5 bases and J by 8 bases, with 6 bases of the junction left unmatched. The germline CDR1 and CDR2 sequences are SNHLY and FYNNEI. This CDR3 is 15 amino acids long. CDR3 amino acids: CASSRLAGGPVTQYF. The CDR3 bases are TGTGCCAGCAGTCGACTAGCGGGAGGGCCTGTTACGCAGTATTTT. Looking up the rest from reference TRBV2 and TRBJ2-3 gives the full variable domain: EPEVTQTPSHQVTQMGQEVILRCVPISNHLYFYWYRQILGQKVEFLVSFYNNEISEKSEIFDDQFSVERPDGSNFTLKIRSTKLEDSAMYFCASSRLAGGPVTQYFGPGTRLTVL.

This chain joins TRBV29-1 and TRBJ2-1; maybe TRBD2 (5 bases). Germline V gene lookup returns CDR1 SQVTM and CDR2 ANQGSEA. The CDR3 is made up of 15 amino acids. Trimming removed 4 bases at V and 5 bases at J, with 18 bases between. CDR3 in DNA: TGCAGCGTTGTCCCAGCGGTCTCACATAACAATGAGCAGTTCTTC. Its protein is CSVVPAVSHNNEQFF.

The genes are TRBV6-1 and TRBJ2-7, with D perhaps TRBD2 (5 bases). V gave up 2 bases and J gave up 6 bases, with 17 bases separating them. There are 15 residues in the CDR3. CDR1 MNHNS and CDR2 SASEGT come from the germline V gene. CDR3 bases: TGTGCCAGCAGTGAACTACGCCTAGCACGCTTCGAGCAGTACTTC. Residues: CASSELRLARFEQYF.

The chain couples TRBV6-5 to TRBJ1-2; TRBD1 might be the D (6 bases). Germline V gene sequence: CDR1 MNHEY, CDR2 SVGAGI. Trimming removed 2 bases from V and 1 base from J, with 11 bases in between. The CDR3 contains 15 residues. The CDR3 spells CASSYGAGVNYGYTF. The CDR3 nucleotides are TGTGCCAGCAGTTACGGGGCAGGGGTTAACTATGGCTACACCTTC.

The rearrangement uses TRBV5-5 and TRBJ1-1; D not resolved. CDR1 is SGHKS, CDR2 YYEKEE, per germline (reference sequence). The CDR3 is made up of 15 amino acids. V was trimmed by 4 bases and J by 0 bases, leaving 13 bases between them. The CDR3 nucleotides are TGTGCCAGCAGCCCAACCGGGGTCATGAACACTGAAGCTTTCTTT. This codes for CASSPTGVMNTEAFF.

This rearrangement joins TRBV7-2 to TRBJ2-2, with a weak D call TRBD2 (6 bases). The CDR3 spans 15 residues. In germline, CDR1 is SGHTA, CDR2 FQGNSA. Trimming took off 5 bases at V and 5 bases at J, with 15 bases between the two ends. The CDR3 DNA reads TGTGCCAGCAGCCGCGGGGCGGTCTCGACCGGGGAGCTGTTTTTT. It is translated as CASSRGAVSTGELFF. The whole variable domain, filled in from reference TRBV7-2 and TRBJ2-2, reads GAGVSQSPSNKVTEKGKDVELRCDPISGHTALYWYRQSLGQGLEFLIYFQGNSAPDKSGLPSDRFSAERTGGSVSTLTIQRTQQEDSAVYLCASSRGAVSTGELFFGEGSRLTVL.

The CDR3 nucleotides are TGTGCCAGCAGCCTCTTGAGGGGGTCGGGACAGGTCAGCACTGAAGCTTTCTTT. Its translation is CASSLLRGSGQVSTEAFF. V and J are TRBV7-8 and TRBJ1-1, with 8 nucleotides matching TRBD1. CDR3 size: 18 residues. CDR1 SGHVS and CDR2 FQNEAQ come from the germline V gene. J gave up 4 bases and V 5 bases, and 18 bases lay outside the gene matches.

The gene calls are TRBV28 and TRBJ2-6; 8 positions match TRBD1. From germline, CDR1 is MDHEN and CDR2 SYDVKM. V shed 4 bases, J shed 0 bases, and the junction held 11 bases outside the gene matches. The CDR3 loop spans 19 amino acids. The CDR3: CASSSLGQGASSGANVLTF. CDR3 coding DNA: TGTGCCAGCAGTTCCCTAGGTCAGGGGGCGAGCTCTGGGGCCAACGTCCTGACTTTC.

For the CDR3, the DNA is TGTGCCAGCAGCTTAGAGCGGGGATCCTACGAGCAGTACTTC. Protein product: CASSLERGSYEQYF. This chain links TRBV11-2 with TRBJ2-7, with D tentatively TRBD2 (6 bases). Germline CDR1 SGHAT, CDR2 FQNNGV. The CDR3 has 14 residues. Between the trimmed V and J ends, which lost 0 bases and 1 base, there was a span of 7 bases.

The chain has TRBV6-5 and TRBJ1-3, with D hard to call. V dropped 6 bases and J dropped 3 bases, with 6 bases sitting between them. Germline V CDR1 and CDR2: MNHEY, SVGAGI. The CDR3 totals 12 residues. The DNA of the CDR3 is TGTGCCAGCAGCAACGGTGGAAACACCATATATTTT. It translates to CASSNGGNTIYF.

CDR3 region: CASSLDGAGYTEAFF. The DNA of the CDR3 is TGTGCCAGCAGCTTAGATGGGGCAGGGTACACTGAAGCTTTCTTT. This chain uses TRBV11-2 with TRBJ1-1; the D gene is possibly TRBD1 (5 bases). Germline lookup yields CDR1 SGHAT and CDR2 FQNNGV. The CDR3 length is 15 residues. Trimming took off 0 bases at V and 3 bases at J, with 11 bases between the two ends.